This TCR beta chain originates from a study of blood T cell repertoires in COVID-19. The overall study: The samples span acute and convalescent COVID-19 from the United States, Italy and Spain. In each case, the material was cDNA or gDNA derived from T cells, B-cell-depleted T cells, or PBMCs.

Per the original methods: Reference gene primers were amplified, and this amplification served to estimate nucleated cell counts. Here immunoSEQ multiplex PCR was the method, and the copy in TCRdb shows in-frame clones only, minus some. V, J and clone size are those of that table, while D and trimming were read from the DNA. This sample carries about 200,000 clones, 80% to 85% of them seen once, and the ten largest clones take 27%. CDR1 and CDR2 from the germline V gene are KGHDR and SFDVKD. This CDR3 is built from 18 residues. Trimming took 9 bases from V and 0 from J, leaving 24 bases between them.

This sequence was found in a man in his forties or fifties with acute or convalescent COVID-19. The chain couples TRBV24-1 to TRBJ2-3; D possibly corresponds to TRBD1 (8 bases). Sequencing input: peripheral blood. CDR3: CATSDRGTGGSSTDTQYF. Here the CDR3 DNA reads TGTGCCACCTCCGACAGGGGTACGGGGGGATCTAGCACAGATACGCAGTATTTT.